This T cell receptor (beta chain) was captured by sequencing in a study of blood T cell repertoires in COVID-19 (dated by TCRdb to between 2020 and 2021). Context from the whole study: Collaborator samples came from the United States, Italy and Spain and covered acute and convalescent phases of COVID-19. The prospective study material was composed of cDNA or gDNA derived from T cells, B-cell-depleted T cells, or PBMCs. Subjects who had been exposed to COVID-19, were actively infected with it, or had recovered from it provided the deeply sampled blood TCRbeta repertoires that made up the dataset. A freely available public database, intended as a resource for researchers studying the immune response to SARS-CoV-2, is where the repertoires were released. The samples were drawn from the first 160 participants of the ongoing ImmuneRACE study and from roughly 1,300 subjects provided by 6 global collaborators. A de-identified subject ID, COVID-19 status, age in years and sex were almost always included in the sample metadata. HLA class I and class II types, where available, came from metadata supplied by the sample provider rather than from assay-based typing. The investigation overall reported the following: The quantity of clinical and demographic metadata differed by source and by participant and was supplied without curation.

The immunoSEQ Assay, a bias-controlled multiplex PCR, was used to amplify TCRbeta CDR3 regions from genomic DNA. The original methods were these. The number of nucleated cells in each sample was estimated from the amplification of reference gene primers within the assay. To quantify the absolute abundance of each unique TCRbeta CDR3 rearrangement, sequence reads were collapsed and filtered. For each sample, productive Simpson clonality was calculated by taking the square root of Simpson's diversity index across productive rearrangements. TCRdb retrieved this table from immuneACCESS and kept in-frame rearrangements only. Not all clones are present; in checked studies, unresolved V genes account for under half, and no reason is known for the remainder. Clone size and the V and J calls come from that table; the DNA yielded D and trimming. The sample table lists approximately 210,000 clones, around 81% of them with a count of one. In total, the top ten clones hold about 4.5% of the sample.

Worth noting for this clone: What this receptor recognizes is not known. Base qualities are not recorded, but no much larger clone differs from it by a single base.

Enrolling through a virtual design, the prospective study's participants ranged in age from roughly 18 to 95 years and lived across about two dozen United States geographic areas. Cohort assignment in the prospective study relied on participant-reported clinical history from a screening survey and a study questionnaire. Mobile phlebotomists in the prospective study collected whole blood, serum and a nasopharyngeal or oropharyngeal swab from every participant. Additional blood draws and questionnaires over a 2-month period could optionally be provided by prospective study participants. Blood samples from the prospective study were shipped frozen or at room temperature prior to DNA extraction. This clonotype was sampled from a man aged 25 to 40 with acute COVID-19. The material sequenced was PBMCs or T cells enriched from blood (not recorded which).

The sequenced DNA: TGTGCCAGCAGTTCGGCAGGCGCCTACGAGCAGTACTTC. It codes for CASSSAGAYEQYF. This sequence uses TRBV27 and TRBJ2-7; the D gene remains uncertain. The trim is 4 bases for V and 2 bases for J, with a gap of 9 bases between the germline ends. The CDR3 runs 13 amino acids, cysteine and phenylalanine included. Kept here is only the CDR3 DNA, which spans 39 bases and is read in frame from base 1. Taken from the germline V gene (reference sequence), the CDR1 and CDR2 loops are MNHEY and SMNVEV.